The sequence of this T cell receptor beta chain was determined in a study of T-cell reconstitution after alpha-beta-depleted transplantation in children. Study outcomes and limitations: The main origin of T-cell counts and diversity one year after transplant was newly produced T cells.

This clonotype has at least ten counts. Its specificity is not known. Preparing the TCRbeta library involved the use of unique molecular identifiers. TCRdb passed the PCR reads through MiXCR, listing each CDR3 protein once. The sample comprises 330,000 or so distinct CDR3 sequences, around 7.3% of which are singletons, and about 8.2% rests with the top ten. V was cut by 5 bases and J by 0 bases, with 10 bases left in between. CDR1 and CDR2 from the germline V gene are KGHDR and SFDVKD. This CDR3 has 16 amino acids. This sample comprised peripheral blood, obtained 360 days after TCRalphabeta/CD19-depleted stem cell transplant. This TCR derives from a female patient aged 2-9 years who had a stem cell transplant for Fanconi anemia, so the T cells may come from the graft donor. The rearrangement links TRBV24-1 to TRBJ2-6; D gene ambiguous. CDR3 in DNA: TGTGCCACCAGTGGTCCAACCAGCTCTGGGGCCAACGTCCTGACTTTC. Translating gives CATSGPTSSGANVLTF.